A selection of T cell receptor beta chains follows, all from one sample in a study of beta chain features in type 1 diabetes. The method was immunoSEQ multiplex PCR; TCRdb's version includes in-frame clones alone and lacks a portion of them. The sample holds hundreds of thousands of clones, 15% to 17% seen once. The material sequenced was naive CD4+ T cells from blood. Source of these receptors: a man between 18 and 35 years old in good health. The CDR3 runs from the conserved cysteine through the conserved F or W. Fields, in order: V gene, clone size, D gene, J gene, CDR3 protein, CDR3 DNA. D genes are given only for firm matches. Size is stated for part of the rows, as once, few or many counts, or as a class when the clone is expanded.

V gene: TRBV7-2; clone size: few; D gene: TRBD2; J gene: TRBJ2-3; CDR3 protein: CASSLVAASGGARDTQYF; CDR3 DNA: TGTGCCAGCAGCTTAGTAGCGGCTAGCGGGGGGGCCCGAGATACGCAGTATTTT
V gene: TRBV7-3; clone size: few; D gene: .; J gene: TRBJ2-1; CDR3 protein: CASSSQPGQGFQFF; CDR3 DNA: TGTGCCAGCAGCTCACAACCGGGACAAGGGTTTCAGTTCTTC
V gene: TRBV4-3; clone size: .; D gene: .; J gene: TRBJ1-1; CDR3 protein: CASSQEIGAPAFF; CDR3 DNA: TGCGCCAGCAGCCAAGAAATAGGAGCTCCAGCTTTCTTT
V gene: TRBV25-1; clone size: .; D gene: .; J gene: TRBJ2-6; CDR3 protein: CASSDGGSSGANVLTF; CDR3 DNA: TGTGCCAGCAGTGATGGGGGCAGCTCTGGGGCCAACGTCCTGACTTTC
V gene: TRBV20-1; clone size: few; D gene: .; J gene: TRBJ2-7; CDR3 protein: CSASGGYEQYF; CDR3 DNA: TGCAGTGCTAGTGGGGGCTACGAGCAGTACTTC
V gene: TRBV7-9; clone size: few; D gene: .; J gene: TRBJ2-3; CDR3 protein: CASSLVPNTQYF; CDR3 DNA: TGTGCCAGCAGCTTAGTTCCAAATACGCAGTATTTT
V gene: TRBV28; clone size: few; D gene: TRBD1; J gene: TRBJ1-1; CDR3 protein: CASSYGTVNTEAFF; CDR3 DNA: TGTGCCAGCAGTTATGGGACAGTTAACACTGAAGCTTTCTTT
V gene: TRBV27; clone size: .; D gene: TRBD2; J gene: TRBJ2-5; CDR3 protein: CASKPRLAGETQYF; CDR3 DNA: TGTGCCAGCAAGCCGCGACTAGCGGGAGAGACCCAGTACTTC
V gene: TRBV14; clone size: .; D gene: .; J gene: TRBJ1-1; CDR3 protein: CASSPQGKVTEAFF; CDR3 DNA: TGTGCCAGCAGCCCCCAGGGTAAGGTCACTGAAGCTTTCTTT
V gene: TRBV5-6; clone size: .; D gene: .; J gene: TRBJ1-5; CDR3 protein: CASSLAPSQSNQPQHF; CDR3 DNA: TGTGCCAGCAGCTTGGCGCCCAGCCAAAGCAATCAGCCCCAGCATTTT
V gene: TRBV5-4; clone size: .; D gene: .; J gene: TRBJ2-1; CDR3 protein: CASSLLVNEQFF; CDR3 DNA: TGTGCCAGCAGCTTGTTGGTAAATGAGCAGTTCTTC